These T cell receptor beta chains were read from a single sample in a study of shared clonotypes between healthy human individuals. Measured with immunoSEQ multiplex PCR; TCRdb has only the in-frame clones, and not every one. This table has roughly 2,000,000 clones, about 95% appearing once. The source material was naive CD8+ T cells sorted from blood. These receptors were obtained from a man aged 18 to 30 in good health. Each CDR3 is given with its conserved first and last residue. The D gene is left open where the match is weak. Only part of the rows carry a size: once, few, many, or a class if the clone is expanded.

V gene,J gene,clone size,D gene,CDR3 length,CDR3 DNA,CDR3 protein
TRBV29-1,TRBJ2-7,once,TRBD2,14,TGCAGCGTTGAAGGCCTAGCGGGGGGGTACGAGCAGTACTTC,CSVEGLAGGYEQYF
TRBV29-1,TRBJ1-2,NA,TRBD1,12,TGCAGCGTCGAACAGGGGACGGGTGGCTACACCTTC,CSVEQGTGGYTF
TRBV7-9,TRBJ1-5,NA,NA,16,TGTGCCAGCAGCCAAAGCAGGGGTAGGGGGGATCAGCCCCAGCATTTT,CASSQSRGRGDQPQHF
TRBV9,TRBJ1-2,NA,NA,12,TGTGCCAGCAGCGACGGTCTGAACGGCTACACCTTC,CASSDGLNGYTF
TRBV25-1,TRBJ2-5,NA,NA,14,TGTGCCAGCAGCGTACCGGAGGGCACTCGCGCCCAGTACTTC,CASSVPEGTRAQYF
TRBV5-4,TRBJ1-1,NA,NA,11,TGTGCCAGCAGTCGGGACGGTGAAGCTTTCTTT,CASSRDGEAFF
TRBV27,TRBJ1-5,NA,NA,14,TGTGCCAGCAGTTTAATCGGGGGAAATCAGCCCCAGCATTTT,CASSLIGGNQPQHF
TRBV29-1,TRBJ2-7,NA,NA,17,TGCAGCGTTGAGGGGATGGACGGGGTCGGAGGAACCTACGAGCAGTACTTC,CSVEGMDGVGGTYEQYF
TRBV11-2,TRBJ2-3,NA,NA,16,TGTGCCAGCTGGACCCCCCCGACAGAGAGCACAGATACGCAGTATTTT,CASWTPPTESTDTQYF
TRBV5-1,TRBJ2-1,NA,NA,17,TGCGCCAGCAGCTTGGTGCCTAGCGGAGGGGGATACAATGAGCAGTTCTTC,CASSLVPSGGGYNEQFF
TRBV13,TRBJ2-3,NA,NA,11,TGTGCCAGCAGCAAGTTTGATACGCAGTATTTT,CASSKFDTQYF
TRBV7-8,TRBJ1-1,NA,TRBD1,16,TGTGCCAGCAGCTCCGGGACAGGGGTTAGGGACACTGAAGCTTTCTTT,CASSSGTGVRDTEAFF
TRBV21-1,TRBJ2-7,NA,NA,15,TGTGCCAGCAGCTTGGGCAGGGGGCGGCCGGGGGAGCAGTACTTC,CASSLGRGRPGEQYF
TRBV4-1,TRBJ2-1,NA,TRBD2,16,TGCGCCAGCAGCCAAGACCTGACTAGCGGATACAATGAGCAGTTCTTC,CASSQDLTSGYNEQFF
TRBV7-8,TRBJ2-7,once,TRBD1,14,TGTGCCAGCAGCTTCCCAGACAGGGCCTACGAGCAGTACTTC,CASSFPDRAYEQYF
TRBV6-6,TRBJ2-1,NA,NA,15,TGTGCCAGCAGCCCGAACGTGGGGCCCTACAATGAGCAGTTCTTC,CASSPNVGPYNEQFF
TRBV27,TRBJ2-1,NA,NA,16,TGTGCCAGCCTTGAGACAGGCCAAGGGTCTTACAATGAGCAGTTCTTC,CASLETGQGSYNEQFF
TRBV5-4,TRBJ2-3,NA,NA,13,TGTGCCAGCAGCTTAGATTCGTCAGATACGCAGTATTTT,CASSLDSSDTQYF
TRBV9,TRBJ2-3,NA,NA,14,TGTGCCAGCAGCGCGAGCGGGAGCACAGATACGCAGTATTTT,CASSASGSTDTQYF
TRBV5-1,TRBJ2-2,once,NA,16,TGCGCCAGCAGCTTGGGAAGGTCGATGAACACCGGGGAGCTGTTTTTT,CASSLGRSMNTGELFF
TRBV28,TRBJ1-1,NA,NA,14,TGTGCCAGCAGTTTACCGGAGGGTAAGACTGAAGCTTTCTTT,CASSLPEGKTEAFF
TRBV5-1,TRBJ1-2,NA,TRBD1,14,TGCGCCAGCAGCCCCGGGACAGATCTCTATGGCTACACCTTC,CASSPGTDLYGYTF
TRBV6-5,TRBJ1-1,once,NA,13,TGTGCCAGCAGTGTCGGGGGAAGGGGTGAAGCTTTCTTT,CASSVGGRGEAFF
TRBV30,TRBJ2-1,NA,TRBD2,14,TGTGCCTGGAACGGACTAGCGGAGATTAATGAGCAGTTCTTC,CAWNGLAEINEQFF
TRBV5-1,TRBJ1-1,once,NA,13,TGCGCCAGCAGCTTGCAGGGAAACACTGAAGCTTTCTTT,CASSLQGNTEAFF
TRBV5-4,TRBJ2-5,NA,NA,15,TGTGCCAGCAGCTGGGCTGGGGAAGGGGCTGAGGACCAGTACTTC,CASSWAGEGAEDQYF
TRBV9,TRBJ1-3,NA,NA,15,TGTGCCAGCAGCGTAGGAGCTACTAAAGGAGACACCATATATTTT,CASSVGATKGDTIYF
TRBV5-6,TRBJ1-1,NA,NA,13,TGTGCCAGCAGCTTCATGGCGAACACTGAAGCTTTCTTT,CASSFMANTEAFF
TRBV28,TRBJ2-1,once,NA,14,TGTGCCAGCAGTTACGGAGGCTCCTACAATGAGCAGTTCTTC,CASSYGGSYNEQFF
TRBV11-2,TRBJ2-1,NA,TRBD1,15,TGTGCCAGCAGCCCCCGACAGGGGGTCTACAATGAGCAGTTCTTC,CASSPRQGVYNEQFF
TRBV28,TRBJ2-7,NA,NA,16,TGTGCCAGCAGTCATTCGGGGGTTTTGGGGTACTACGAGCAGTACTTC,CASSHSGVLGYYEQYF
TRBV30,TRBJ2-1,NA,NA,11,TGTGCCTGGAGTGACACTAATGAGCAGTTCTTC,CAWSDTNEQFF
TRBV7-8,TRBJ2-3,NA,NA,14,TGTGCCAGCAGCCCCCCCGATGAGTCAGATACGCAGTATTTT,CASSPPDESDTQYF
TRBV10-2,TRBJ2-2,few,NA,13,TGCGCCAGCAGCGATCAGGTAGCCGGGGAGCTGTTTTTT,CASSDQVAGELFF
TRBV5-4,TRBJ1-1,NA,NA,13,TGTGCCAGCAGCTTAGGGGAACCCTCTGAAGCTTTCTTT,CASSLGEPSEAFF
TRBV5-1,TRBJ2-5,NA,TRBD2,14,TGCGCCAGCAGCCCTAGCGGGGGGGCCGAGACCCAGTACTTC,CASSPSGGAETQYF
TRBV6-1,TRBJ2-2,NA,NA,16,TGTGCCAGCAGTGAACCGTCGTGGGGCGATACCGGGGAGCTGTTTTTT,CASSEPSWGDTGELFF
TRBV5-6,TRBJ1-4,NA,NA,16,TGTGCCAGCAGCTTGGTATGGGGTTTTGGGGGGGAAAAACTGTTTTTT,CASSLVWGFGGEKLFF
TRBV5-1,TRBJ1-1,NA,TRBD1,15,TGCGCCAGCAGCTTAAGACAGGGAGTCGGAACTGAAGCTTTCTTT,CASSLRQGVGTEAFF
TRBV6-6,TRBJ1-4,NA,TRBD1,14,TGTGCCAGCAACACGGGACAGTATAATGAAAAACTGTTTTTT,CASNTGQYNEKLFF
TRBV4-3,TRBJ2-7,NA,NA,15,TGCGCCAGCAGCCAAGGCCCTAGCGCAACCTACGAGCAGTACTTC,CASSQGPSATYEQYF
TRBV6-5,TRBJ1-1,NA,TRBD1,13,TGTGCCAGCAGTTACGACAGGGGGCGCGAAGCTTTCTTT,CASSYDRGREAFF
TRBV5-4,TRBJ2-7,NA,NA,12,TGTGCCAGCAGCACCGGGGGCTACGAGCAGTACTTC,CASSTGGYEQYF
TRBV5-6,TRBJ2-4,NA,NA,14,TGTGCCAGCAGCTTTGGGCTAGGGGGAATGAATCAGTACTTC,CASSFGLGGMNQYF
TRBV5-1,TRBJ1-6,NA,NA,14,TGCGCCAGCAGCTCGGACAGCTATAATTCACCCCTCCACTTT,CASSSDSYNSPLHF
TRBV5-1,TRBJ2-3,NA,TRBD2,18,TGCGCCAGCAGCTTGGCGAAAGCGGGAGTTGCTGGCACAGATACGCAGTATTTT,CASSLAKAGVAGTDTQYF
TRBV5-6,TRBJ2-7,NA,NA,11,TGTGCCAGCAGCTTGGCTTCTGAGCAGTACTTC,CASSLASEQYF
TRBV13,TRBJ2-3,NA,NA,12,TGTGCCAGCAGCTCCCCCGGGGAGCCGGTGAATTTT,CASSSPGEPVNF
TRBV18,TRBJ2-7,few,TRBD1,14,TGTGCCAGCTCACCGGACAGGGGGCCCTGGGAGCAGTACTTC,CASSPDRGPWEQYF
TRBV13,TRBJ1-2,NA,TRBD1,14,TGTGCCAGCAGCTTGGACAGGGCGAGCTATGGCTACACCTTC,CASSLDRASYGYTF
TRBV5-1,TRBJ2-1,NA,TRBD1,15,TGCGCCAGCAGCATCCAGGGACAGGGGATCAATGAGCAGTTCTTC,CASSIQGQGINEQFF
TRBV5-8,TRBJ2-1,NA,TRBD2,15,TGTGCCAGCAGCCTACCCGGGACTAGGTTTCATGAGCAGTTCTTC,CASSLPGTRFHEQFF
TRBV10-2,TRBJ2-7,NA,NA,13,TGCGCCAGCAGTGGACAGAGCTCCTACGAGCAGTACTTC,CASSGQSSYEQYF
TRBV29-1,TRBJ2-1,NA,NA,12,TGCAGCGCCAGGGGCTCCTACAATGAGCAGTTCTTC,CSARGSYNEQFF
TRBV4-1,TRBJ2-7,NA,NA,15,TGCGCCAGCAGCCAAGACAGGAGACTCTCCTACGAGCAGTACTTC,CASSQDRRLSYEQYF
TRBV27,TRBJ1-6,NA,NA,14,TGTGCCAGCAGTTTAACAGGGACGGGTTCACCCCTCCACTTT,CASSLTGTGSPLHF
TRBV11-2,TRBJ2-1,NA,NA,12,TGTGCCAGCAGCTTCGCCTACAATGAGCAGTTCTTC,CASSFAYNEQFF
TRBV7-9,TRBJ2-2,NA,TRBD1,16,TGTGCCAGCAGCCAGATAAAAGGGACAGGGACCGGGGAGCTGTTTTTT,CASSQIKGTGTGELFF